This is a list of T cell receptor beta chains from one sample in a study of cytomegalovirus exposure and HLA in healthy donors. The data were produced by immunoSEQ multiplex PCR, yet TCRdb's version contains in-frame clones alone and is incomplete. The sample contains some 90,000 clones, approximately 78% of which appear only once. Sequenced material: PBMCs. These receptors were obtained from a male donor in good health and CMV-seropositive. The conserved cysteine and the conserved F or W are not part of the CDR3 here. Size tells how often a clone was seen (once, few, many) or the class of an expanded clone, and some rows leave it out.

TRBV13	TRBJ2-5	-	ASSHYDQETQY
TRBV6-1	TRBJ1-5	-	ASSDSGDLSAQPQH
TRBV9	TRBJ2-5	-	ASSVPDSQETQY
TRBV15	TRBJ1-1	-	ATSRPEGSAEAF
TRBV5-1	TRBJ2-5	-	ASSPGASGKETQY
TRBV28	TRBJ1-5	-	ASSLGQLNQPQH
TRBV7-2	TRBJ1-5	-	ASSNRQGLGQPQH
TRBV28	TRBJ1-2	-	ASSPSLPRGYT
TRBV11-1	TRBJ2-7	-	ASSLGLAGYEQY
TRBV11-2	TRBJ2-7	-	ASSLWTGATYEQY
TRBV5-1	TRBJ2-2	-	ASSLQGAGTGELF
TRBV30	TRBJ2-1	-	AWSGYAGTGDYNEQF
TRBV27	TRBJ2-5	few	ASSLNPARTAQETQY
TRBV27	TRBJ2-5	once	ASSSGLEETQY
TRBV5-6	TRBJ1-2	once	ASSSLGGGLYGYT
TRBV5-6	TRBJ2-7	-	ASSFGQGIHEQY
TRBV9	TRBJ2-3	once	ASSATGTPDTQY
TRBV12-5	TRBJ2-7	-	ASGSAGYEQY